The 11 T cell receptor beta chains below were found in one sample sequenced in a study of blood T cells in healthy people across ages. Through a sample-barcoded 5' primer and a J-beta primer mix, a second PCR was run for roughly 6 to 12 cycles. A single record per CDR3 protein comes from TCRdb applying MiXCR to the 5' RACE reads. The data contain 1.5 million to 2 million distinct CDR3 sequences, 49% of them singletons. The specimen was blood. Receptor source: a woman aged 40 to 55 in good health.

V usage is TRBV28 and J usage is TRBJ1-2; TRBD1 aligns across 7 bases. The junction had 10 bases not matched to a gene; V was cut back by 3 bases and J by 6 bases. This CDR3 region has 15 residues. The germline gives CDR1 MDHEN, CDR2 SYDVKM. This chain's CDR3 is CASSFNRGLDDGYTF. The CDR3 DNA follows: TGTGCCAGCAGTTTTAACAGGGGATTAGACGATGGCTACACCTTC.

This clonotype was detected a few times. The genes are TRBV7-2 and TRBJ2-6, with D possibly being TRBD1 (6 bases). The V end lost 0 bases, the J end lost 4 bases, and 10 bases lay between the germline ends. This CDR3 spans 16 amino acids. Per germline, CDR1 SGHTA and CDR2 FQGNSA. The CDR3 protein is CASSLAAGVGANVLTF. CDR3 DNA sequence: TGTGCCAGCAGCTTAGCGGCAGGGGTCGGGGCCAACGTCCTGACTTTC.

The CDR3: CASSSVPGDYGYTF. DNA of the CDR3: TGCGCCAGCAGCTCAGTCCCGGGGGACTATGGCTACACCTTC. J is TRBJ1-2 and V is TRBV5-1, with D perhaps TRBD1 (5 bases). This CDR3 is 14 amino acids long. V lost 3 bases and J lost 3, with 12 bases in between. Germline V gene data show CDR1 as SGHRS and CDR2 as YFSETQ. The full variable domain, in which reference TRBV5-1 and TRBJ1-2 provide the parts outside the CDR3, is KAGVTQTPRYLIKTRGQQVTLSCSPISGHRSVSWYQQTPGQGLQFLFEYFSETQRNKGNFPGRFSGRQFSNSRSEMNVSTLELGDSALYLCASSSVPGDYGYTFGSGTRLTVV.

This clonotype was counted between two and nine times. CDR3 sequence (DNA): TGTGCCAGCAGCTCCGACCCCGGGCCACTAGCCAAAAACATTCAGTACTTC. Translated, it gives CASSSDPGPLAKNIQYF. V is TRBV7-3 and J is TRBJ2-4; D is undetermined. Trimming shortened V by 4 bases and J by 0 bases, and 16 bases separated the two germline ends. The CDR3 has 17 residues. Germline V lookup: CDR1 SGHTA, CDR2 FQGTGA.

The chain recombines TRBV28 with TRBJ2-7; no clear D gene. The tail of the sequence fits TRBJ2-4 better, so the J call may be wrong. CDR1 MDHEN and CDR2 SYDVKM come from the germline V gene. This CDR3 contains 14 residues. The CDR3 loop reads CASSSPSQVNIQYF. The CDR3 DNA is TGTGCCAGCAGCTCACCTTCGCAGGTGAACATTCAGTACTTC.

The chain is built from TRBV21-1 and TRBJ2-3; TRBD2 reflects the table's D call only, with no check against the DNA. TRBV21-1 is designated a pseudogene. CDR3 length: 13 residues. The CDR3 protein is CARPEDCSDTQYF. The CDR3 DNA reads TGTGCCAGGCCGGAGGACTGCTCAGATACGCAGTATTTT.

The chain couples TRBV7-9 to TRBJ2-5; a weak D match, TRBD2 (5 bases). The CDR3 consists of 14 residues. The germline V and J ends were trimmed by 5 bases and 1 base, with 11 bases remaining between them. Germline lookup yields CDR1 SEHNR and CDR2 FQNEAQ (reference sequence). The CDR3 loop reads CASSKERVQETQYF. The CDR3 DNA sequence: TGTGCCAGCAGCAAGGAGAGGGTCCAAGAGACCCAGTACTTC.

The chain joins TRBV14 to TRBJ2-5, with 14 bases identical to TRBD2. The germline V gene encodes CDR1 SGHDN and CDR2 FVKESK. The ends lost 5 bases at V and 4 bases at J; junction bases unmatched: 3. The length of the CDR3 is 15 residues. CDR3: CASSGLAGGGETQYF. In nucleotides, the CDR3 is TGTGCCAGCAGCGGACTAGCGGGGGGTGGAGAGACCCAGTACTTC.

The chain has TRBV2 and TRBJ2-7, with D perhaps matching TRBD1 (6 bases). Germline CDR1 reads SNHLY; CDR2 reads FYNNEI. V lost 7 bases and J 3 bases, leaving 13 bases between the germline ends. This CDR3 is built from 13 residues. CDR3: CASTEGVIYEQYF. Written as DNA, the CDR3 is TGTGCCAGCACCGAGGGGGTAATCTACGAGCAGTACTTC.

This rearrangement joins TRBV18 to TRBJ2-4; 8 bases line up with TRBD1. Germline assignment: CDR1 KGHSH and CDR2 LQKENI. Trimming at V came to 1 base and at J to 13 bases, leaving 12 bases not matched to a gene. The CDR3 contains 15 residues. The CDR3 spells CASSPQGQGAREQYF. Written as DNA, the CDR3 is TGTGCCAGCTCACCACAGGGGCAGGGGGCGAGGGAGCAGTACTTC.

The chain uses TRBV12-3 or TRBV12-4 and TRBJ2-5; perhaps TRBD2 as D (6 bases). The CDR3 is 13 residues long. Trimming removed 6 bases at V and 7 bases at J, with 15 bases between. The CDR3 is CASSPGVLGTQYF. CDR3 DNA: TGTGCCAGCAGCCCGGGAGTTTTAGGGACCCAGTACTTC.